This T cell receptor beta chain was obtained from a study of shared clonotypes between healthy human individuals. Whole-study findings and limits: It was the few donors that limited the genetic and exposure-history diversity represented.

Assay: immunoSEQ multiplex PCR; the TCRdb copy retains only in-frame clones and omits some. The sample consists of more than 450,000 clones, around 74% of them appearing once. The CDR3 is made up of 13 amino acids. J gave up 7 bases and V 5 bases, and 5 bases lay outside the gene matches. In germline, CDR1 is SGHTA, CDR2 FQGNSA. This clone was detected a few times. Its cognate antigen is unknown. This TCR was sampled from a middle-aged woman in good health. Some clones in this sample may be carry-over from other donors' samples. The chain recombines TRBV7-2 with TRBJ1-5; 7 bases map to TRBD1. The sequenced sample was PBMCs. The CDR3 loop is CASSTGVRQPQHF. The CDR3 region has the DNA TGTGCCAGCAGCACAGGGGTGAGGCAGCCCCAGCATTTT.